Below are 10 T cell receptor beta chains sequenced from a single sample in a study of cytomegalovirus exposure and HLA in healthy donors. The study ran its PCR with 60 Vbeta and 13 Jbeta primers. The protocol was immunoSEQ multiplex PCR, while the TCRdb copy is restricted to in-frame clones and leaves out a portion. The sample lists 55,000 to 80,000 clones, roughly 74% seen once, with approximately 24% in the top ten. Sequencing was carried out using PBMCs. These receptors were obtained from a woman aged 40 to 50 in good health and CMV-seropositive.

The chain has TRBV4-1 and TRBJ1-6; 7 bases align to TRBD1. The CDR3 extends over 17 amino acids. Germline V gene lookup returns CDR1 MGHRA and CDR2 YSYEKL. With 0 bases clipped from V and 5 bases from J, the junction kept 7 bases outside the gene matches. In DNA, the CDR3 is TGCGCCAGCAGCCAAGACGGGAGACAGGGAGATAATTCACCCCTCCACTTT. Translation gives CASSQDGRQGDNSPLHF.

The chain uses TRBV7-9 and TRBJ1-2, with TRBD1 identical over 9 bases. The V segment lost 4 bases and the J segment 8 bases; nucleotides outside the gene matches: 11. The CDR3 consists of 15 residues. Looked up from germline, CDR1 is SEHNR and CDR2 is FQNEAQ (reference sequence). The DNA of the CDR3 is TGTGCCAGCAGCTACGCCGCCGGGACAGGGAGCGGCTACACCTTC. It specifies CASSYAAGTGSGYTF. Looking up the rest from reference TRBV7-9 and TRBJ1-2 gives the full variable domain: DTGVSQNPRHKITKRGQNVTFRCDPISEHNRLYWYRQTLGQGPEFLTYFQNEAQLEKSRLLSDRFSAERPKGSFSTLEIQRTEQGDSAMYLCASSYAAGTGSGYTFGSGTRLTVV.

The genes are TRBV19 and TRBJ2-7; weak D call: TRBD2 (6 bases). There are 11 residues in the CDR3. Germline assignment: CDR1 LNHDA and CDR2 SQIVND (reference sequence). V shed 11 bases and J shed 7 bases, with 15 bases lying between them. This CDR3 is CASSAAGEQYF. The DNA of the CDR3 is TGTGCCTCCTCCGCGGCGGGGGAGCAGTACTTC.

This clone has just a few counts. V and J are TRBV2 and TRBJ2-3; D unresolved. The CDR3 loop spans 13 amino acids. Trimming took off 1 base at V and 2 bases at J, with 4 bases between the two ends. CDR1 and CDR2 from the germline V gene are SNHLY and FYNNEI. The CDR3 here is CASSEGATDTQYF. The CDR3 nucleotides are TGTGCCAGCAGTGAAGGGGCCACAGATACGCAGTATTTT.

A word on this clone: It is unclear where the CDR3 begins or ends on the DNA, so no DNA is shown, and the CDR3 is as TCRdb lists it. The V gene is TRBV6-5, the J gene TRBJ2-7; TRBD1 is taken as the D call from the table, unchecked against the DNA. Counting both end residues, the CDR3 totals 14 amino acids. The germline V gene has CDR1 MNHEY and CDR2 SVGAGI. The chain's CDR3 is CASSSSRQGWEQYF.

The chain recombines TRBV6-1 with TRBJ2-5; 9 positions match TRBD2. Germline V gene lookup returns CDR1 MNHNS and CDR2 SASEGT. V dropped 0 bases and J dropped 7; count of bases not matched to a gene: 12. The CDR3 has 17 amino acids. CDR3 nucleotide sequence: TGTGCCAGCAGTGAAGCGGCGGGGGGGCGGCGGTCTGGGACCCAGTACTTC. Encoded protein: CASSEAAGGRRSGTQYF.

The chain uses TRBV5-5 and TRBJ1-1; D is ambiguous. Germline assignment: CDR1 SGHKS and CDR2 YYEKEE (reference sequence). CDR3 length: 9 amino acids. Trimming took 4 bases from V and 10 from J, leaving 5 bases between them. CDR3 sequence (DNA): TGTGCCAGCAGCCCAGGAGCTTTCTTT. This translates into CASSPGAFF. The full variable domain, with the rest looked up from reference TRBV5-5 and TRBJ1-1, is DAGVTQSPTHLIKTRGQQVTLRCSPISGHKSVSWYQQVLGQGPQFIFQYYEKEERGRGNFPDRFSARQFPNYSSELNVNALLLGDSALYLCASSPGAFFGQGTRLTVV.

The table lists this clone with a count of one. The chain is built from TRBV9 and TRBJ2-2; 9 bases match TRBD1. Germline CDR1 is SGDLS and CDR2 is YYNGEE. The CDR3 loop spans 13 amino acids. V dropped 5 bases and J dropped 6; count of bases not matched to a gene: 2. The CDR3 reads CASSRQGAGELFF. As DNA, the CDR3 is TGTGCCAGCAGTAGACAGGGGGCCGGGGAGCTGTTTTTT. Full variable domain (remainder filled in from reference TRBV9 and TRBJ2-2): DSGVTQTPKHLITATGQRVTLRCSPRSGDLSVYWYQQSLDQGLQFLIQYYNGEERAKGNILERFSAQQFPDLHSELNLSSLELGDSALYFCASSRQGAGELFFGEGSRLTVL.

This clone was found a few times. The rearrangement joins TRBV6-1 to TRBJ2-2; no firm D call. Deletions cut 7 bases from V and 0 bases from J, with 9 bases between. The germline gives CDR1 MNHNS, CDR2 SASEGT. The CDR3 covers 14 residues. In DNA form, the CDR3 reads TGTGCCAGCACCTCCGTCGCGAACACCGGGGAGCTGTTTTTT. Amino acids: CASTSVANTGELFF.

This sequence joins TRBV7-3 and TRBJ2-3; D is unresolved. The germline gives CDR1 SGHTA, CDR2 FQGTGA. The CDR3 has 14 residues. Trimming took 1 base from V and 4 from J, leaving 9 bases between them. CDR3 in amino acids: CASSLNAQPDTQYF. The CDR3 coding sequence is TGTGCCAGCAGCTTAAACGCACAGCCAGATACGCAGTATTTT.